This is a list of T cell receptor beta chains from one sample in a study of shared clonotypes between healthy human individuals. Using immunoSEQ multiplex PCR, the repertoire was profiled, and TCRdb retains in-frame clones only, with some absent. Among about 610,000 clones listed, 97% were seen once. Sequencing was performed on naive CD4+ T cells sorted from blood. The receptors originated from a woman in her thirties in good health. The CDR3 runs from the conserved cysteine through the conserved F or W. A D gene is named only where the DNA matches it firmly. Clone size, where shown, is once, few, many, or a class for clones that have expanded.

cdr3_aa cdr3_nt j_call v_call d_call clone_size
CASSLVLASSMGNTQYF TGTGCCAGCAGCTTAGTCTTGGCATCATCGATGGGGAATACGCAGTATTTT TRBJ2-3 TRBV11-2 NA NA
CASSLQGGQVSGANVLTF TGTGCCAGCTCCCTACAGGGGGGACAAGTCTCTGGGGCCAACGTCCTGACTTTC TRBJ2-6 TRBV18 TRBD1 once
CASRSAPIGRGLIVDEKLFF TGCGCCAGCAGATCAGCCCCAATAGGCCGAGGGCTTATAGTTGATGAAAAACTGTTTTTT TRBJ1-4 TRBV5-1 NA NA
CASSRPAGGGEQFF TGTGCCAGTAGCCGCCCCGCCGGGGGGGGTGAGCAGTTCTTC TRBJ2-1 TRBV19 TRBD2 NA
CASSIQLGLGDIQYF TGTGCCAGTAGTATCCAGCTCGGGTTGGGGGACATTCAGTACTTC TRBJ2-4 TRBV19 NA once
CASIPSWSGSYEQYF TGTGCCAGCATTCCCTCCTGGAGCGGGAGCTACGAGCAGTACTTC TRBJ2-7 TRBV28 TRBD2 NA
CAWSRLGGSTETQYF TGTGCCTGGAGTCGATTAGGAGGTTCGACAGAGACCCAGTACTTC TRBJ2-5 TRBV30 NA NA
CASSKGPGGSGYNEQFF TGTGCCAGCAGCAAGGGACCAGGGGGTTCCGGCTACAATGAGCAGTTCTTC TRBJ2-1 TRBV21-1 NA NA
CASSLGLAGDYEQYF TGTGCCAGCAGCTTAGGGCTAGCGGGAGACTACGAGCAGTACTTC TRBJ2-7 TRBV7-2 TRBD2 NA
CASSIQGLLGDTQYF TGTGCCAGCAGTATACAGGGACTCCTCGGGGATACGCAGTATTTT TRBJ2-3 TRBV6-1 NA NA
CSVLTDTQYF TGCAGCGTTCTAACAGATACGCAGTATTTT TRBJ2-3 TRBV29-1 NA NA
CATQGRVTGELFF TGTGCCACCCAAGGGAGGGTGACCGGGGAGCTGTTTTTT TRBJ2-2 TRBV15 TRBD2 NA
CASSQTSGSLTGELFF TGCGCCAGCAGCCAGACTAGCGGGAGTTTAACCGGGGAGCTGTTTTTT TRBJ2-2 TRBV5-1 TRBD2 NA
CASSLGTETYEQYF TGTGCCAGCAGCTTGGGGACAGAAACCTACGAGCAGTACTTC TRBJ2-7 TRBV5-4 NA NA
CASSFSGKADTQYF TGTGCCAGCAGCTTTAGCGGGAAAGCAGATACGCAGTATTTT TRBJ2-3 TRBV11-3 TRBD2 NA
CASSRYRVTDTQYF TGTGCCAGTAGTCGGTACAGAGTCACAGATACGCAGTATTTT TRBJ2-3 TRBV19 NA NA
CASSRTGSSETQYF TGTGCCAGCAGCCGGACAGGGTCTTCAGAGACCCAGTACTTC TRBJ2-5 TRBV5-4 TRBD1 NA
CASSEGPSGTSGELFF TGCGCCAGCAGTGAGGGTCCTAGCGGGACGTCCGGGGAGCTGTTTTTT TRBJ2-2 TRBV10-2 TRBD2 once
CASSFEVYNEQFF TGCGCCAGCAGCTTTGAGGTCTACAATGAGCAGTTCTTC TRBJ2-1 TRBV5-1 NA NA
CASSSRARGQRGEEETQYF TGTGCCAGCAGCTCCCGGGCCAGGGGGCAACGGGGAGAGGAAGAGACCCAGTACTTC TRBJ2-5 TRBV7-9 TRBD1 NA
CASSVSQGAGTEAFF TGTGCCAGCAGCGTATCTCAGGGCGCGGGGACTGAAGCTTTCTTT TRBJ1-1 TRBV9 NA NA
CASSYDGSYEQYF TGTGCCAGCAGTTACGACGGATCCTACGAGCAGTACTTC TRBJ2-7 TRBV6-6 NA NA
CATSRARSGDEKLFF TGTGCCACCAGCAGAGCAAGGTCAGGGGATGAAAAACTGTTTTTT TRBJ1-4 TRBV15 NA NA
CASSLQGSGGGSQETQYF TGCGCCAGCAGCTTACAGGGGTCCGGCGGGGGGTCCCAAGAGACCCAGTACTTC TRBJ2-5 TRBV5-1 NA NA
CASSPGQVGYGYTF TGTGCCAGCAGCCCTGGACAGGTTGGCTATGGCTACACCTTC TRBJ1-2 TRBV2 TRBD1 once
CASTQQGETQYF TGTGCCAGCACCCAACAGGGAGAGACCCAGTACTTC TRBJ2-5 TRBV2 NA NA
CASSLGLAGGETQYF TGCGCCAGCAGCTTGGGACTAGCGGGAGGAGAGACCCAGTACTTC TRBJ2-5 TRBV5-1 TRBD2 once
CASSSLLAGVRNEQFF TGTGCCAGCAGCTCCTTACTAGCGGGAGTTCGTAATGAGCAGTTCTTC TRBJ2-1 TRBV11-2 TRBD2 once
CASSSGTSGGNEQFF TGTGCCAGCAGCTCAGGGACTAGCGGAGGGAATGAGCAGTTCTTC TRBJ2-1 TRBV2 TRBD2 NA
CASSLRQGGDSPLHF TGTGCCAGCAGCTTGAGACAGGGAGGGGATTCACCCCTCCACTTT TRBJ1-6 TRBV7-9 TRBD1 NA
CAWSSGTEAFF TGTGCCTGGAGTTCAGGGACTGAAGCTTTCTTT TRBJ1-1 TRBV30 NA NA
CASSLVWLPSYEQYF TGCGCCAGCAGCTTGGTTTGGCTTCCCTCCTACGAGCAGTACTTC TRBJ2-7 TRBV5-1 NA NA
CASSHPDREHGEQYF TGCGCCAGCAGCCATCCAGACAGGGAACATGGCGAGCAGTACTTC TRBJ2-7 TRBV4-1 TRBD1 NA
CASRQGQAQETQYF TGTGCCAGCAGGCAGGGGCAGGCCCAAGAGACCCAGTACTTC TRBJ2-5 TRBV2 NA once
CASSLQPGANTGELFF TGTGCCAGCAGCTTACAGCCGGGAGCGAACACCGGGGAGCTGTTTTTT TRBJ2-2 TRBV7-3 NA once
CASSRTGYNEQFF TGCGCCAGCAGCCGAACAGGTTACAATGAGCAGTTCTTC TRBJ2-1 TRBV4-1 NA NA
CASSTDGGSLYEQYF TGTGCCAGCAGTACTGATGGCGGGAGTTTGTACGAGCAGTACTTC TRBJ2-7 TRBV6-5 TRBD2 once
CASSPNQGASQPQHF TGTGCCAGCAGCCCAAACCAGGGGGCGAGCCAGCCCCAGCATTTT TRBJ1-5 TRBV7-2 TRBD1 NA
CASSAQQVYTEAFF TGTGCCAGCAGTGCGCAACAGGTGTACACTGAAGCTTTCTTT TRBJ1-1 TRBV6-1 NA NA
CAIRWRREATDTQYF TGTGCCATCAGATGGAGGCGGGAGGCCACAGATACGCAGTATTTT TRBJ2-3 TRBV10-3 TRBD2 NA
CASSLPRHYQETQYF TGTGCCAGCAGTTTGCCCAGGCACTACCAAGAGACCCAGTACTTC TRBJ2-5 TRBV28 NA NA
CASSQASGRVADTQYF TGTGCCAGCAGCCAAGCTAGCGGGAGGGTTGCAGATACGCAGTATTTT TRBJ2-3 TRBV4-2 TRBD2 NA
CASSQSTVLYGYTF TGCGCCAGCAGCCAATCGACCGTTCTCTATGGCTACACCTTC TRBJ1-2 TRBV4-1 NA NA
CASSLKGAIRYGYTF TGTGCCAGCAGTTTGAAGGGAGCTATCCGCTATGGCTACACCTTC TRBJ1-2 TRBV28 NA NA
CASSPGQNTEAFF TGTGCCAGCTCACCAGGGCAAAACACTGAAGCTTTCTTT TRBJ1-1 TRBV18 NA few
CASSLNFQGSYDSYEQYF TGCGCCAGCAGCTTGAATTTCCAGGGATCCTACGACTCCTACGAGCAGTACTTC TRBJ2-7 TRBV5-1 NA once
CASSSSSGSTDTQYF TGTGCCAGCAGCTCCAGTAGCGGGAGCACAGATACGCAGTATTTT TRBJ2-3 TRBV5-6 TRBD2 NA
CASRTTSAEQYF TGTGCCAGCCGTACAACTAGCGCCGAGCAGTACTTC TRBJ2-7 TRBV6-5 TRBD2 NA
CASSPSGGQAETQYF TGTGCCAGCAGCCCGTCCGGGGGGCAGGCGGAGACCCAGTACTTC TRBJ2-5 TRBV7-9 NA NA
CATSRRTGLDEQYF TGTGCCACCAGCAGACGGACAGGGTTGGACGAGCAGTACTTC TRBJ2-7 TRBV15 TRBD1 once
CASSIRGTGELFF TGTGCCAGTAGTATAAGGGGAACCGGGGAGCTGTTTTTT TRBJ2-2 TRBV19 NA NA
CAWSGLIATSSYNEQFF TGTGCCTGGAGTGGATTAATAGCCACCAGCTCCTACAATGAGCAGTTCTTC TRBJ2-1 TRBV30 NA NA
CSVYGQGTNEQFF TGCAGCGTGTACGGACAGGGGACGAACGAGCAGTTCTTC TRBJ2-1 TRBV29-1 TRBD1 once
CASSLSQLDGELFF TGTGCCAGCAGCTTAAGCCAGCTGGACGGGGAGCTGTTTTTT TRBJ2-2 TRBV11-3 NA NA